These 9 T cell receptor beta chains originate from one sample sequenced in a study of cytomegalovirus exposure and HLA in healthy donors. Primers for the PCR totalled 60 Vbeta and 13 Jbeta. Assay used: immunoSEQ multiplex PCR; TCRdb lists only in-frame clones, some missing. Recorded for this sample: about 200,000 clones. The specimen was PBMCs. The receptor source for this set is a girl aged 2 to 9 in good health and CMV-seropositive.

V usage is TRBV29-1 and J usage is TRBJ2-5, with D possibly TRBD2 on 6 matching bases. The end of the DNA is better explained by TRBJ2-7, so the J call may be wrong. Germline V gene sequence: CDR1 SQVTM, CDR2 ANQGSEA. The CDR3 is made up of 12 amino acids. The CDR3 DNA is TGCAGCGTTCGGGGGAGAGCCTACGAGCAGTACTTC. It translates to CSVRGRAYEQYF.

V usage is TRBV2 and J usage is TRBJ2-2, with TRBD2 matching over 7 bases. The J segment lost 8 bases and the V segment lost 4 bases, leaving 4 bases of the junction unmatched. This CDR3 comprises 13 residues. CDR1 and CDR2 (germline): SNHLY, FYNNEI. CDR3 sequence (DNA): TGTGCCAGCAGTGCAATGGGAGGGGGGGAGCTGTTTTTT. It translates to CASSAMGGGELFF.

The chain carries TRBV5-1 and TRBJ2-6; perhaps TRBD1 as D (5 bases). Germline loops: CDR1 SGHRS, CDR2 YFSETQ. The CDR3 is 15 residues long. Trimming shortened V by 4 bases and J by 0 bases, and 8 bases separated the two germline ends. The CDR3 spells CASSRDSSGANVLTF. In DNA, the CDR3 is TGCGCCAGCAGCCGAGACAGCTCTGGGGCCAACGTCCTGACTTTC.

The rearrangement uses TRBV6-4 and TRBJ1-1; D possibly corresponds to TRBD1 (6 bases). Trimming pared 5 bases from V and 1 base from J, leaving 17 bases between. Per the germline V gene, CDR1 is MRHNA and CDR2 is SNTAGT. The CDR3 has 16 amino acids. The CDR3 reads CASSPNAGVGNTEAFF. CDR3 bases: TGTGCCAGCAGTCCCAACGCAGGGGTAGGGAACACTGAAGCTTTCTTT.

The chain has TRBV18 and TRBJ2-2; a possible D gene is TRBD1 (5 bases). CDR3 length: 16 residues. Germline V gives CDR1 KGHSH, CDR2 LQKENI. V lost 1 base to trimming and J lost 4 bases, with 13 bases between them. CDR3 protein: CASSPRQGIGTGELFF. As DNA, the CDR3 is TGTGCCAGCTCACCACGCCAGGGAATTGGCACCGGGGAGCTGTTTTTT.

The chain is built from TRBV27 and TRBJ2-3; 7 positions agree with TRBD2. J was trimmed by 3 bases and V by 6 bases; bases with no gene match: 15. The germline CDR1 and CDR2 sequences are MNHEY and SMNVEV (reference sequence). The CDR3 contains 17 residues. CDR3 sequence (DNA): TGTGCCAGCAGCACCCCCAGGACTAGTGGGGCGACAGATACGCAGTATTTT. It codes for CASSTPRTSGATDTQYF.

The gene calls are TRBV6-1 and TRBJ1-1; D gene unclear. Between the trimmed V and J ends, which lost 2 bases and 1 base, there was a span of 11 bases. There are 15 residues in the CDR3. Germline V CDR1 and CDR2: MNHNS, SASEGT. The CDR3 DNA follows: TGTGCCAGCAGTGAACAACTCCGGGAGAACACTGAAGCTTTCTTT. Its protein is CASSEQLRENTEAFF.

This chain connects TRBV5-1 to TRBJ2-7, with 7 bases fitting TRBD1. V shed 3 bases and J 4 bases; nucleotides not matched to a gene: 13. Germline V gene sequence: CDR1 SGHRS, CDR2 YFSETQ. The CDR3 covers 16 residues. The DNA for the CDR3 is TGCGCCAGCAGCTCACACATGACAGGGCGCGCGTACGAGCAGTACTTC. It yields the protein CASSSHMTGRAYEQYF. The full variable domain, completed using reference TRBV5-1 and TRBJ2-7, is KAGVTQTPRYLIKTRGQQVTLSCSPISGHRSVSWYQQTPGQGLQFLFEYFSETQRNKGNFPGRFSGRQFSNSRSEMNVSTLELGDSALYLCASSSHMTGRAYEQYFGPGTRLTVT.

The chain uses TRBV28 and TRBJ2-7; 9 bases are shared with TRBD2. Trimming at V came to 6 bases and at J to 2 bases, leaving 8 bases not matched to a gene. The germline V gene encodes CDR1 MDHEN and CDR2 SYDVKM. CDR3 length: 15 residues. The CDR3 protein is CASRPVAGVTYEQYF. The CDR3 DNA reads as TGTGCCAGCAGACCGGTAGCGGGAGTTACCTACGAGCAGTACTTC.